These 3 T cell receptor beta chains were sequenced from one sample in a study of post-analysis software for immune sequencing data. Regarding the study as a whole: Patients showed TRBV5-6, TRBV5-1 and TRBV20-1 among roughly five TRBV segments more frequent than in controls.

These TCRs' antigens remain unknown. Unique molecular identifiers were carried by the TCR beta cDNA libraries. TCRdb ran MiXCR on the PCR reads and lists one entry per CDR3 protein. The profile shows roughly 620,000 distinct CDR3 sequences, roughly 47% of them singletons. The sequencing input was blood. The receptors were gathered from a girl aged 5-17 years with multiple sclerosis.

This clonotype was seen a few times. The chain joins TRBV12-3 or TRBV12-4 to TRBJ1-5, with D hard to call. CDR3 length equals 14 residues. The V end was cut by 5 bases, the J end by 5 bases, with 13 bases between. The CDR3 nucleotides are TGTGCCAGCAGTCCCGTCCCCGGGGATCAGCCCCAGCATTTT. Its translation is CASSPVPGDQPQHF.

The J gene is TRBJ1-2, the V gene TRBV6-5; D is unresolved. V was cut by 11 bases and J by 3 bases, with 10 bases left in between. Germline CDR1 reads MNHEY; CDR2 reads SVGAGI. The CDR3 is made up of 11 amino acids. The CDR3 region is CAAGRDYGYTF. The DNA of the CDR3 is TGTGCCGCAGGACGGGACTATGGCTACACCTTC.

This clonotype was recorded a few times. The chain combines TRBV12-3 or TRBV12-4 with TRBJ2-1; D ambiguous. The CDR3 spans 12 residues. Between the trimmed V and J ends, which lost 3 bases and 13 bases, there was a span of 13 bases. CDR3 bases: TGTGCCAGCAGTTTGACGAAGCACCTTCAGTTCTTC. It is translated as CASSLTKHLQFF.